This T cell receptor beta chain derives from a study of OX40 agonist ivuxolimab in advanced cancers. Study background: Patients in dose escalation had liver, melanoma, kidney or head and neck cancers. Study-wide results and limits: With doses of 0.1-3.0 mg/kg, partial responders showed among the lowest clonal expansion.

Only in-frame clones appear in the TCRdb table, and some are missing; sequencing was by immunoSEQ multiplex PCR. The sample carries approximately 130,000 clones, 85% to 95% recorded once. On this clone itself: What it binds is not known.

This TCR derives from an adult with an advanced solid tumor such as melanoma, head and neck, liver or kidney cancer. The sequencing here drew on CD4+ or CD8+ T cells sorted from blood, taken in a trial of the OX40 agonist ivuxolimab.

The CDR3 loop is CASSQEVVGGVRETQYF. CDR3 bases: TGCGCCAGCAGCCAAGAAGTCGTCGGGGGGGTCCGAGAGACCCAGTACTTC. The V gene is TRBV4-3, the J gene TRBJ2-5; TRBD2 matches at 8 bases. With 0 bases clipped from V and 4 bases from J, the junction kept 10 bases outside the gene matches. This CDR3 is built from 17 residues. Germline V gives CDR1 LGHNA, CDR2 YSLEER.